This T cell receptor (beta chain) is drawn from a study of blood T cell repertoires in COVID-19. Study-wide context: From T cells, B-cell-depleted T cells, or PBMCs came the material, which was cDNA or gDNA.

Adults between roughly 18 and 89 years of age took part from 20 to 25 US areas. Recovered participants had two consecutive negative NP/OP PCR tests, healthcare professional clearance, or symptom resolution. In the study's own analysis: Using reference gene primer amplification, nucleated cell counts were estimated. Generated by immunoSEQ multiplex PCR, the TCRdb table keeps only in-frame clones and is missing some. The V and J calls and clone size are taken from that table; D and trimming were inferred from the DNA. The table records about 280,000 clones, around 84% of them present only once. V dropped 6 bases and J dropped 4 bases, with 13 bases sitting between them. This CDR3 contains 14 residues. Germline V gives CDR1 SNHLY, CDR2 FYNNEI.

This sequence originates from a woman between 45 and 65 years old who had recovered from COVID-19. The V and J genes are TRBV2 and TRBJ1-5; D is perhaps TRBD1 (5 bases). Sample: PBMCs or T cells enriched from blood (not recorded which). CDR3 DNA sequence: TGTGCCAGCAGCCCAATGGGGGGGAATCAGCCCCAGCATTTT. Encoded protein: CASSPMGGNQPQHF.